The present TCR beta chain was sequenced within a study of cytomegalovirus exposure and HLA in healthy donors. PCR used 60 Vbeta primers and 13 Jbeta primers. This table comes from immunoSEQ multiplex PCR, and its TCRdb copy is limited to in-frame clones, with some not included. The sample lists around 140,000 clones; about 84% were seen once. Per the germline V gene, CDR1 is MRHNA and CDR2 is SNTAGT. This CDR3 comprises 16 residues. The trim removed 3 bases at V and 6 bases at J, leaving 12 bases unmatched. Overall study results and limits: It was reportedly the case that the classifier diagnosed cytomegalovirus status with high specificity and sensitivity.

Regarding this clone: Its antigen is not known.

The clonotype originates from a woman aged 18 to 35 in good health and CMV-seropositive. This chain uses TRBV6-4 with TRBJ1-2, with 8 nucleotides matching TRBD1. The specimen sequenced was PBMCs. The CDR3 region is CASSEVMDRDFHGYTF. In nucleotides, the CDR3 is TGTGCCAGCAGTGAGGTCATGGACAGGGATTTTCATGGCTACACCTTC.